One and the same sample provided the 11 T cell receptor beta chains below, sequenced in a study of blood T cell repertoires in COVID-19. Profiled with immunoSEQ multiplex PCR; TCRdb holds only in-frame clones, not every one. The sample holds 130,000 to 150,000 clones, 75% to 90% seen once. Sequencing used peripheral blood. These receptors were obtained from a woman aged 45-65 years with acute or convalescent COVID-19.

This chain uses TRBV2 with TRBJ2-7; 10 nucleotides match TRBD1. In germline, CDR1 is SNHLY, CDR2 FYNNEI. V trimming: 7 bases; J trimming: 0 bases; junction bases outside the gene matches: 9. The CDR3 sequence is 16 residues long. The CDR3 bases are TGTGCCAGCACTGAGTCCGACAGGGGGCTCTCCTACGAGCAGTACTTC. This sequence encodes CASTESDRGLSYEQYF.

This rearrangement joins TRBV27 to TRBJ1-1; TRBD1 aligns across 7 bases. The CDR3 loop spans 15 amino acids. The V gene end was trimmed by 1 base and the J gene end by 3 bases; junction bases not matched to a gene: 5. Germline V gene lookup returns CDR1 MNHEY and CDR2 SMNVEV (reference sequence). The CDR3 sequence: CASSLWGQGDTEAFF. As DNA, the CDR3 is TGTGCCAGCAGTTTATGGGGTCAGGGGGACACTGAAGCTTTCTTT.

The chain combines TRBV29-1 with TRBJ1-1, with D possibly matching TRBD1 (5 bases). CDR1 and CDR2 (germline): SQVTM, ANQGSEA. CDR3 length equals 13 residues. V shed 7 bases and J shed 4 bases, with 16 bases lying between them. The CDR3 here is CSARTQSVTEAFF. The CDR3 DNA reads TGCAGCGCACGGACACAATCGGTCACTGAAGCTTTCTTT.

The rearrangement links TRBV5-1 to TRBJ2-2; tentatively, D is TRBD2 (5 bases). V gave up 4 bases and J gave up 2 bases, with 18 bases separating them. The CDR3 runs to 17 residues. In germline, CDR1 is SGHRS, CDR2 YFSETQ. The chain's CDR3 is CASSRSHDYLNTGELFF. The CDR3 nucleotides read TGCGCCAGCAGCCGTTCCCATGACTATCTAAACACCGGGGAGCTGTTTTTT.

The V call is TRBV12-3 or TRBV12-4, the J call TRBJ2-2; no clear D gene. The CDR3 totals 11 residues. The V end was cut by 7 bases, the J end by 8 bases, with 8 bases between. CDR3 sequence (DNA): TGTGCCAGCACCCCTAAGGGGGAGCTGTTTTTT. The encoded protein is CASTPKGELFF.

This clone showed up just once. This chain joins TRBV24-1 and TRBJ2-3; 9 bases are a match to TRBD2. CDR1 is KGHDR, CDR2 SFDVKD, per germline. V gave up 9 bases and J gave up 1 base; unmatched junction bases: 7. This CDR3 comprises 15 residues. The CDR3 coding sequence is TGTGCCACCGGGGCGGGAGGGGGTGGCACAGATACGCAGTATTTT. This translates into CATGAGGGGTDTQYF.

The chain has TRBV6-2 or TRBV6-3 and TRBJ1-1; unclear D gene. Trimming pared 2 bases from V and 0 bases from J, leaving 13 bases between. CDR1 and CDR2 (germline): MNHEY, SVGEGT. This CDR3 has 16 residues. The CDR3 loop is CASSYDSSPLNTEAFF. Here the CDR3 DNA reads TGTGCCAGCAGTTACGACTCCTCCCCCCTGAACACTGAAGCTTTCTTT.

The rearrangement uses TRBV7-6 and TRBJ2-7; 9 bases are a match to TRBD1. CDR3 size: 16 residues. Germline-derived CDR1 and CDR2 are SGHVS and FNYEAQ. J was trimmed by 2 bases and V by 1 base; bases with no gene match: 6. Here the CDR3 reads CASSLEVGQGTYEQYF. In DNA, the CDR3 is TGTGCCAGCAGCTTAGAGGTAGGACAGGGGACCTACGAGCAGTACTTC.

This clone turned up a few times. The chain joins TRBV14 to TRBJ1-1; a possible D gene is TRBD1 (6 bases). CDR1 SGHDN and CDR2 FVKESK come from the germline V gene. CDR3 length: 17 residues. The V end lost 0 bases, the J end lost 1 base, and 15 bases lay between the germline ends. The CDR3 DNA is TGTGCCAGCAGCCAAGATCCCTCAAGGACAGCGAACACTGAAGCTTTCTTT. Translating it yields CASSQDPSRTANTEAFF. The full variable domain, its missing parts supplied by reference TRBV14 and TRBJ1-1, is EAGVTQFPSHSVIEKGQTVTLRCDPISGHDNLYWYRRVMGKEIKFLLHFVKESKQDESGMPNNRFLAERTGGTYSTLKVQPAELEDSGVYFCASSQDPSRTANTEAFFGQGTRLTVV.

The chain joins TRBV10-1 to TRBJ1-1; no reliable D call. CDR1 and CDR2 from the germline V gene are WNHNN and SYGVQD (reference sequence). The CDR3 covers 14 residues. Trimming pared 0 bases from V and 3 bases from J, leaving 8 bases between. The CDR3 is CASSESRWDTEAFF. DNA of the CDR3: TGCGCCAGCAGTGAGTCCAGGTGGGACACTGAAGCTTTCTTT.

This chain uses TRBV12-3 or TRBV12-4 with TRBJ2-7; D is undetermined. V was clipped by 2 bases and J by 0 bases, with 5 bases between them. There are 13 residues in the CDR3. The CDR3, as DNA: TGTGCCAGCAGTTTACCTCCCTCCTACGAGCAGTACTTC. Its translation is CASSLPPSYEQYF.